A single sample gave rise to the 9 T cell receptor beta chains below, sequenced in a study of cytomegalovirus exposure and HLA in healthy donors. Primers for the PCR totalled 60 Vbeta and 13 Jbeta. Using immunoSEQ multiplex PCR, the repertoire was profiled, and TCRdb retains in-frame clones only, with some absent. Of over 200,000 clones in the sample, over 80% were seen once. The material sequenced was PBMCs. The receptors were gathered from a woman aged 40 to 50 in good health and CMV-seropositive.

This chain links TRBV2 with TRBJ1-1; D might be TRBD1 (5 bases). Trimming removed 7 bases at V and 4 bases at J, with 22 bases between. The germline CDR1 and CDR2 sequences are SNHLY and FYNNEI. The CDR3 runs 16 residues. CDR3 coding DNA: TGTGCCAGCATGGACACGGAGACAGAACGCGGCACTGAAGCTTTCTTT. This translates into CASMDTETERGTEAFF.

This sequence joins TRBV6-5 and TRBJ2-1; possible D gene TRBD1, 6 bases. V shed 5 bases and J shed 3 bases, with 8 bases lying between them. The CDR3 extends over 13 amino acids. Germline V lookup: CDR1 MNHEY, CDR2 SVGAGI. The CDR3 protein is CASSQDSYNEQFF. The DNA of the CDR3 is TGTGCCAGCAGTCAGGACAGCTACAATGAGCAGTTCTTC.

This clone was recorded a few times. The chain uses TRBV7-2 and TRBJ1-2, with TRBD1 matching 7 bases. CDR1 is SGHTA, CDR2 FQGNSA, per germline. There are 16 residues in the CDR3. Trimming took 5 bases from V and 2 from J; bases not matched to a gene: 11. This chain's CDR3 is CASSLPPGQKNYGYTF. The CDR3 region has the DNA TGTGCCAGCAGCCTACCACCGGGACAGAAGAACTATGGCTACACCTTC.

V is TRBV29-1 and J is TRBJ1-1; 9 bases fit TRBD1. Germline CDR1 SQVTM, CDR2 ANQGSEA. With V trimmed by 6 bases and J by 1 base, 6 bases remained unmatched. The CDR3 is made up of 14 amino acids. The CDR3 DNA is TGCAGCGTGGATAGGACAGGGGCGAACACTGAAGCTTTCTTT. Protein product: CSVDRTGANTEAFF.

CDR3 in DNA: TGTGCCAGCAGCCAGAATATGAACACTGAAGCTTTCTTT. Translation: CASSQNMNTEAFF. The J gene is TRBJ1-1, the V gene TRBV5-5; D is ambiguous. This CDR3 has 13 amino acids. V was clipped by 4 bases and J by 0 bases, with 7 bases between them. Germline-derived CDR1 and CDR2 are SGHKS and YYEKEE (reference sequence).

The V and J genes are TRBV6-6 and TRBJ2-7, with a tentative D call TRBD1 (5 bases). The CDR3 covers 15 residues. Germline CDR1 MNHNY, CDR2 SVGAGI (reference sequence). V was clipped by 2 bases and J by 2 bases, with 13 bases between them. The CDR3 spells CASSYGREYPYEQYF. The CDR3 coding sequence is TGTGCCAGCAGTTACGGCAGGGAATACCCCTACGAGCAGTACTTC.

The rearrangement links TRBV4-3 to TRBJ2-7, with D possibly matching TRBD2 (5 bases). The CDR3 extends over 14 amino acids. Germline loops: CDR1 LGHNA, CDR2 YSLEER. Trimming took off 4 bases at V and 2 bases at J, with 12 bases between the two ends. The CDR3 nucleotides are TGCGCCAGCAGCCGGACGACTATGACCTACGAGCAGTACTTC. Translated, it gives CASSRTTMTYEQYF.

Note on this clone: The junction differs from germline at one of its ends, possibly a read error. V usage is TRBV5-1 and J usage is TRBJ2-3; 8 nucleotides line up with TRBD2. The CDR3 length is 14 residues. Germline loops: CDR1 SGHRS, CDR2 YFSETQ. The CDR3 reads CASSFQVSGTITDF. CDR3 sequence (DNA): TGCGCCAGCAGCTTTCAGGTTAGCGGGACTATTACGGATTTT.

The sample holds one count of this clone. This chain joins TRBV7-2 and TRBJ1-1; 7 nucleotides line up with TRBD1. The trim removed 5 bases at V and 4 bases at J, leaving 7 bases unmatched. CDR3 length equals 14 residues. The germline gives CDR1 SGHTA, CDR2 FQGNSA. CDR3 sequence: CASSPQGMVTEAFF. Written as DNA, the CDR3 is TGTGCCAGCAGCCCACAGGGGATGGTCACTGAAGCTTTCTTT.